Presented here are 13 T cell receptor beta chains from one specimen sequenced in a study of T cell clonality in common variable immunodeficiency. Some clones are missing from TCRdb's copy, which holds only in-frame ones; the method was immunoSEQ multiplex PCR. The sample was found to contain about 32,000 clones, and every one recurs. Specimen: peripheral blood mononuclear cells. The source of these receptors is a person aged 18-70 years in good health.

This clone has ten or more counts. The read finishes 3 residues shy of the CDR3 end, and the germline J gene is used to complete it. The V gene is TRBV7-9, the J gene TRBJ2-1; D could derive from TRBD1 or TRBD2 (5 bases each). V gave up 5 bases and J gave up 8 bases, with 16 bases separating them. The CDR3 is made up of 14 amino acids. Looked up from germline, CDR1 is SEHNR and CDR2 is FQNEAQ (reference sequence). CDR3 sequence: CASSDPGQGDEQFF. CDR3 DNA, as far as it was read: TGTGCCAGCAGCGACCCCGGGCAGGGAGATGAG.

This clone was seen only a few times. A read error is the likely source, as a far larger clone sits one nucleotide away. The CDR3 end falls 3 residues outside the read, so it is completed with the germline J gene. The chain recombines TRBV18 with TRBJ2-5, with 12 nucleotides matching TRBD1. Germline CDR1 and CDR2: KGHSH and LQKENI. The length of the CDR3 is 17 residues. Here the CDR3 reads CASLPLGGTGGGETQYF. The covered CDR3 bases are TGTGCCAGCTTACCATTAGGAGGGACAGGGGGCGGCGAGACC. The complete variable domain, with remaining parts taken from reference TRBV18 and TRBJ2-5, reads NAGVMQNPRHLVRRRGQEARLRCSPMKGHSHVYWYRQLPEEGLKFMVYLQKENIIDESGMPKERFSAEFPKEGPSILRIQQVVRGDSAAYFCASLPLGGTGGGETQYFGPGTRLLVL.

This clone has at least ten counts. The read ends 3 residues shy of where the CDR3 ends; the end is completed using the germline J gene. This chain links TRBV7-3 with TRBJ1-1, with 9 nucleotides matching TRBD1. The CDR3 has 14 amino acids. Losses at the gene ends were 5 bases for V and 2 bases for J; bases not matched to a gene: 3. CDR1 is SGHTA and CDR2 is FQGTGA in the germline V gene. This CDR3 reads CASSQTGGNTEAFF. The covered CDR3 bases are TGTGCCAGCAGCCAAACAGGGGGCAACACTGAA. The entire variable domain, with the rest obtained from reference TRBV7-3 and TRBJ1-1, is as follows: GAGVSQTPSNKVTEKGKYVELRCDPISGHTALYWYRQSLGQGPEFLIYFQGTGAADDSGLPNDRFFAVRPEGSVSTLKIQRTERGDSAVYLCASSQTGGNTEAFFGQGTRLTVV.

A remark on this clone: Mismatch with germline at one junction end may stem from a read error. Read data end 3 residues before the CDR3 end; the end is taken from the germline J gene. This chain joins TRBV7-7 and TRBJ2-3; D uncertain. Germline values: CDR1 SSHAT, CDR2 FNYEAQ (reference sequence). There are 14 residues in the CDR3. The CDR3 DNA, read in part, is TGTGCTAGCAGCTTAGGAGATAGCCAAGAGACG. It encodes CASSLGDSQET. The full CDR3 sequence reads CASSLGDSQETQYF.

This clone showed up just a few times. A read error may explain this, as a much larger clone is one base away. CDR3 protein: CASSLPRDSWSPLFF. The covered CDR3 bases are TGTGCCAGCAGCTTACCCAGGGACTCGTGGTCACCA. V usage is TRBV7-9 and J usage is TRBJ1-4; tentative D call: TRBD1 (5 bases). The read gets to within 3 residues of the CDR3 end, and the germline J gene fills in the rest. Germline loops: CDR1 SEHNR, CDR2 FQNEAQ (reference sequence). CDR3 length equals 15 residues.

This clone appeared many times. The CDR3 is cut off 3 residues early in the read; its end comes from the germline J gene. The V and J genes are TRBV5-5 and TRBJ2-3; D call uncertain. Trimming cost V 3 bases and J 5 bases, with 10 bases left between them. The CDR3 sequence is 13 residues long. In germline, CDR1 is SGHKS, CDR2 YYEKEE (reference sequence). The part of the CDR3 DNA that was read is TGTGCCAGCAGCTCCCCTCCCTTAGATACG. Protein sequence: CASSSPPLDT. The CDR3 reads in full as CASSSPPLDTQYF.

There are many counts of this clone. The DNA ends 3 residues before the CDR3 does, and the rest of the CDR3 is filled in from the germline J gene. This chain joins TRBV18 and TRBJ2-7; perhaps TRBD2 as D (6 bases). This CDR3 spans 13 amino acids. Germline V CDR1 and CDR2: KGHSH, LQKENI. V lost 4 bases, J lost 6 bases, and 13 bases lay in between. Partial CDR3 DNA: TGTGCCAGCTCACTGGACTATGAAGGCGAG. Amino acid sequence: CASSLDYEGE. The full-length CDR3 reads as CASSLDYEGEQYF.

Ten or more counts support this clone. From the germline J gene comes the end of the CDR3, since the read stops 3 residues before it. The V call is TRBV29-1, the J call TRBJ1-4; 10 nucleotides line up with TRBD1. Germline loops: CDR1 SQVTM, CDR2 ANQGSEA. CDR3 size: 17 residues. CDR3 region: CSVAEGQGLSGANVLFF. CDR3 DNA, as far as it was read: TGCAGCGTTGCGGAGGGACAGGGGCTCTCTGGGGCCAACGTA.

Regarding this clone: The CDR3 goes on 3 residues after the read ends, and that part is filled in from the germline J gene. The genes are TRBV5-1 and TRBJ2-1; 7 bases fit TRBD2. The CDR3 length is 17 residues. V trimming: 3 bases; J trimming: 8 bases; junction bases outside the gene matches: 17. Germline V CDR1 and CDR2: SGHRS, YFSETQ. The CDR3 reads CASSSLEGSGRIHEQFF. The DNA read from the CDR3 is TGCGCCAGCAGCTCCCTCGAGGGTAGCGGGCGGATACATGAG.

This clone was detected many times. The sequence runs out 3 residues before the end of the CDR3; the remainder is reconstructed from the germline J gene. The rearrangement joins TRBV29-1 to TRBJ1-1; perhaps TRBD1 as D (6 bases). The CDR3 extends over 13 amino acids. The germline V gene encodes CDR1 SQVTM and CDR2 ANQGSEA. The CDR3 bases that were read are TGCAGCGTTGAAGAATACGGAGACAGGGAA. It translates to CSVEEYGDRE. In full, the CDR3 is CSVEEYGDREAFF.

As for this clone: One end of the junction varies from germline; a read error may be responsible. The read terminates 3 residues before the CDR3 end, so the remaining end is supplied by the germline J gene. Other DNA sequences in this sample translate to the same CDR3. The chain joins TRBV19 to TRBJ1-3; 9 bases line up with TRBD1. This CDR3 spans 14 amino acids. Germline V gene sequence: CDR1 LNHDA, CDR2 SQIVND (reference sequence). CDR3 loop: CASSRTGDGNTIYF. The covered CDR3 bases are TGTGCCAGTAGTAGGACAGGGGATGGAAACACG. Complete variable domain (other parts from reference TRBV19 and TRBJ1-3): DGGITQSPKYLFRKEGQNVTLSCEQNLNHDAMYWYRQDPGQGLRLIYYSQIVNDFQKGDIAEGYSVSREKKESFPLTVTSAQKNPTAFYLCASSRTGDGNTIYFGEGSWLTVV.

Note on this clone: The read falls 3 residues short of the CDR3 end, and the missing part is taken from the germline J gene. V gene TRBV7-8 combines with J gene TRBJ2-1; TRBD2 might be the D (6 bases). CDR1 and CDR2 (germline): SGHVS, FQNEAQ. Trimming shortened V by 2 bases and J by 9 bases, and 17 bases separated the two germline ends. The CDR3 is 15 residues long. CDR3 residues: CASSLRETPSGEQFF. CDR3 bases read: TGTGCCAGCAGCTTACGGGAGACCCCCAGCGGTGAG.

This clone was seen many times. The read halts 3 residues ahead of the CDR3 end, with the missing end drawn from the germline J gene. This chain joins TRBV4-1 and TRBJ2-1; 8 bases fit TRBD1. This CDR3 region has 16 residues. The V gene's germline CDR1 is MGHRA and CDR2 YSYEKL. J gave up 4 bases and V 5 bases, and 10 bases lay outside the gene matches. The CDR3 bases that were read are TGCGCCAGCAGCACCGTGACAGGGGCCATTTACAATGAG. As protein: CASSTVTGAIYNE. The CDR3 in its entirety is CASSTVTGAIYNEQFF.